Given below is one TCR beta chain in context. The source of the sample is a study of control samples from healthy donors and cancer patients. The method was immunoSEQ multiplex PCR; TCRdb's version includes in-frame clones alone and lacks a portion of them. The data show about 92,000 clones, roughly four fifths seen once. The germline V gene has CDR1 MDHEN and CDR2 SYDVKM. The length of the CDR3 is 18 residues. Trimming took 2 bases from V and 8 from J; bases not matched to a gene: 15. The sample consisted of blood. The chain combines TRBV28 with TRBJ1-2; 12 nucleotides align to TRBD1. The TCR sequence derives from a woman aged 55 to 70 in good health. Here the CDR3 reads CASSLPTYTGTGGRGYTF. The CDR3 region has the DNA TGTGCCAGCAGTTTACCAACTTACACCGGGACAGGGGGCAGGGGCTACACCTTC.